This T cell receptor beta chain is drawn from a study of Ad26.COV2.S vaccination and SARS-CoV-2 variants. General study points: With respect to non-spike TCR breadth, vaccine and placebo recipients were similar. Post-vaccination spike-specific CD8+ and CD4+ T cell responses reportedly had substantial breadth.

With respect to this clone: The antigen is not known.

Measured with immunoSEQ multiplex PCR; TCRdb has only the in-frame clones, and not every one. Among about 440,000 clones listed, 90% were seen once. Treatment given: 15 to 20 received Ad26.COV2.S at low or high dose, single or two shots; roughly 5 received placebo; per-sample allocation not given. Specimen acquisition occurred on day 63 following the initial vaccine or placebo injection. In Boston, an adult donor aged 18-55 years took part. Germline values: CDR1 MGHDK, CDR2 SYGVNS. The CDR3 contains 12 residues. Trimming pared 1 base from V and 9 bases from J, leaving 7 bases between. The sample here was peripheral blood, taken in a trial of Ad26.COV2.S vaccine versus placebo. The source of this sequence is a person between 18 and 60 years old who received the Ad26.COV2.S COVID-19 vaccine or a placebo. V usage is TRBV25-1 and J usage is TRBJ2-1, with TRBD1 as a possible D gene (5 bases). The CDR3 coding sequence is TGTGCCAGCAGTGAATGGGGCGGTGAGCAGTTCTTC. It yields the protein CASSEWGGEQFF.